This record concerns one T cell receptor (beta chain) sequence. What it binds is unknown. Hyperthyroidism was new, under 2 months, in patients aged 18 to 65. Excluded were patients with other autoimmune diseases, uncontrolled infections, pregnancy or lactation. The diagnostic workup employed clinical symptoms, serum thyroxine, TRAb, thyroid ultrasound and orbital computed tomography. The germline CDR1 and CDR2 sequences are ENHRY and SYGVKD. The CDR3 covers 18 residues. V was pared by 5 bases and J by 3 bases, with 15 bases of the junction left unmatched. This entry belongs to a study of Graves' ophthalmopathy and Graves' hyperthyroidism. Notes on the study in general: The model predicted progression of ophthalmopathy with a sensitivity of about 70%, and its specificity was about 72%.

Amplification targeted the TCR beta CDR3 regions, with RNA transcripts as the source material. The library came from an HTBI-primed first-round RT-PCR and a second-round multiplex PCR. One entry per CDR3 protein, called by TCRdb with MiXCR from the multiplex PCR reads. The data hold a few hundred thousand distinct CDR3 sequences, with about two fifths observed a single time. The specimen sequenced was peripheral blood or thyroid tissue (not recorded which). The chain couples TRBV10-3 to TRBJ1-2; 10 bases are shared with TRBD1. This clonotype was obtained from an adult man with Graves' hyperthyroidism. CDR3 bases: TGTGCCATCAGTCCAACCACCCCGACAGGGGGCTTATACTATGGCTACACCTTC. This sequence encodes CAISPTTPTGGLYYGYTF.